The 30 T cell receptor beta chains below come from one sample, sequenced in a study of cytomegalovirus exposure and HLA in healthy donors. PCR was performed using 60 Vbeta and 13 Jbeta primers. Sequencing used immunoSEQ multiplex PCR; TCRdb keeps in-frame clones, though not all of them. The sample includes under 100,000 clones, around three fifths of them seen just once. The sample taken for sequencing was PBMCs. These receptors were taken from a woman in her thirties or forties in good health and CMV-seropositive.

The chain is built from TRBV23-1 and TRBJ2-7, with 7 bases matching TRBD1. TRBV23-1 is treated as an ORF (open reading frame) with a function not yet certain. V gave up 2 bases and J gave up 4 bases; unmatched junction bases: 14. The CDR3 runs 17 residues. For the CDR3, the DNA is TGCGCCAGCAGTCAACCTGGGACAGTGGTAGAAGCTTACGAGCAGTACTTC. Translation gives CASSQPGTVVEAYEQYF.

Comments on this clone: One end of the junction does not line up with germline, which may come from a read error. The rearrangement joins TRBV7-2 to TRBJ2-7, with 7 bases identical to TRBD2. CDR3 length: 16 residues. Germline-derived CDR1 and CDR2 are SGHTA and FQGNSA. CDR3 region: CASSLVLIAGPYEQYF. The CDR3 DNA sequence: TGTGCCAGCAGCTTAGTCCTGATAGCGGGCCCCTACGAACAGTACTTC. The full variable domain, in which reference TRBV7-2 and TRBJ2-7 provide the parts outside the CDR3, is GAGVSQSPSNKVTEKGKDVELRCDPISGHTALYWYRQSLGQGLEFLIYFQGNSAPDKSGLPSDRFSAERTGGSVSTLTIQRTQQEDSAVYLCASSLVLIAGPYEQYFGPGTRLTVT.

The CDR3 nucleotides are TGCGCCAGCAGCCAAGATACGGCGGGTCCTGAGCAGTTCTTC. Translating it yields CASSQDTAGPEQFF. V and J are TRBV4-3 and TRBJ2-1; D perhaps matches TRBD2 (5 bases). Germline loops: CDR1 LGHNA, CDR2 YSLEER. The CDR3 covers 14 residues. The ends were cut back, 0 bases at V and 9 bases at J, with 12 bases in the middle.

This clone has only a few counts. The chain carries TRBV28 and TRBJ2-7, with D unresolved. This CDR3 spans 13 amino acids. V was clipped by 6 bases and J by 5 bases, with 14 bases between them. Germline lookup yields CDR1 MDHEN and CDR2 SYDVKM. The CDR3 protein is CASSSRLTDEQYF. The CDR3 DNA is TGTGCCAGCAGCTCTAGACTTACGGACGAGCAGTACTTC.

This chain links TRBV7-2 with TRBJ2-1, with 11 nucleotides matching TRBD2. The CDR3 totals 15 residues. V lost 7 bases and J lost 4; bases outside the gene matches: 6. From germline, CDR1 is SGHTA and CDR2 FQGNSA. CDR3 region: CASTTSGSQYNEQFF. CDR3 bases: TGTGCCAGCACCACTAGCGGGAGCCAATACAATGAGCAGTTCTTC.

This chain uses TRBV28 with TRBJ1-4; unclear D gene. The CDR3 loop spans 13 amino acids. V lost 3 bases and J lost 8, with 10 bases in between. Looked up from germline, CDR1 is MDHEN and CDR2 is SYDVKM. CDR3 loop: CASSFQASEKLFF. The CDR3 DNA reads TGTGCCAGCAGTTTTCAAGCCTCGGAAAAACTGTTTTTT.

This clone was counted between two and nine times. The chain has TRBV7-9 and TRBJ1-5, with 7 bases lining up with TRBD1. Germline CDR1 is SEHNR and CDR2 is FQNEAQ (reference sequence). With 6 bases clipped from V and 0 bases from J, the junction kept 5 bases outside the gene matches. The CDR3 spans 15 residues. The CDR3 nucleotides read TGTGCCAGCAGTCATGACAGGGATAGCAATCAGCCCCAGCATTTT. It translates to CASSHDRDSNQPQHF.

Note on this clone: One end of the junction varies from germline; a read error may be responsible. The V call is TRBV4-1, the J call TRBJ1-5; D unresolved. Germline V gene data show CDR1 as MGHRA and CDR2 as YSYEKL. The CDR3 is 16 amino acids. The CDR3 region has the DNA TGCGCCAGCACCCAATCCTCCTACCGGAGCAATCAGCCCCAGCATTTT. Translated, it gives CASTQSSYRSNQPQHF.

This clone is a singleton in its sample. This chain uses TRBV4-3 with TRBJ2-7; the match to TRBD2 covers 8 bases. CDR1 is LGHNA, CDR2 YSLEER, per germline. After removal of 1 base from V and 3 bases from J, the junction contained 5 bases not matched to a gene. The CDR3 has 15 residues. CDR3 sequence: CASSQATSGFYEQYF. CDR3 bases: TGCGCCAGCAGCCAAGCAACTAGCGGCTTCTACGAGCAGTACTTC.

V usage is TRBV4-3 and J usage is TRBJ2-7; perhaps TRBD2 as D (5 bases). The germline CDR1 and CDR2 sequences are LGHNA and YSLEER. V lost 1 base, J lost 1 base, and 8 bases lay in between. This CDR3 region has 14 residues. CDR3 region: CASSQGGGSYEQYF. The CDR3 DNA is TGCGCCAGCAGCCAAGGCGGCGGGTCCTACGAGCAGTACTTC.

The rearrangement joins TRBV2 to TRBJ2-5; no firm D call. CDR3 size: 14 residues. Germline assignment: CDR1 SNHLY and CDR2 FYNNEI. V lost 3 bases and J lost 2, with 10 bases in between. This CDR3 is CASSEAWSQETQYF. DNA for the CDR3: TGTGCCAGCAGTGAGGCCTGGAGTCAAGAGACCCAGTACTTC.

The chain's CDR3 is CASSPQDSWSSQFF. The CDR3 nucleotides are TGTGCCAGCAGCCCCCAAGACAGTTGGTCATCGCAGTTCTTC. V and J are TRBV9 and TRBJ2-1; D possibly corresponds to TRBD1 (5 bases). CDR1 and CDR2 (germline): SGDLS, YYNGEE. This CDR3 comprises 14 residues. With 4 bases removed from V and 12 bases from J, the gap between germline ends came to 20 bases.

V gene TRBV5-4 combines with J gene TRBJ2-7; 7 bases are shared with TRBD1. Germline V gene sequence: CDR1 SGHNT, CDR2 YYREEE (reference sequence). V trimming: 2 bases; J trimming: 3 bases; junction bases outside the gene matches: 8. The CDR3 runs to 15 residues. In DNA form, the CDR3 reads TGTGCCAGCAGCTTCAGACAGGGTTCATACTACGAGCAGTACTTC. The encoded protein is CASSFRQGSYYEQYF.

In DNA form, the CDR3 reads TGTGCCAGCAGTTACTCGGCGGGAGGGGCAGATACGCAGTATTTT. This encodes CASSYSAGGADTQYF. V and J are TRBV6-5 and TRBJ2-3, with 9 bases matching TRBD2. J was trimmed by 4 bases and V by 0 bases; bases with no gene match: 2. CDR3 length: 15 residues. Germline V gene lookup returns CDR1 MNHEY and CDR2 SVGAGI.

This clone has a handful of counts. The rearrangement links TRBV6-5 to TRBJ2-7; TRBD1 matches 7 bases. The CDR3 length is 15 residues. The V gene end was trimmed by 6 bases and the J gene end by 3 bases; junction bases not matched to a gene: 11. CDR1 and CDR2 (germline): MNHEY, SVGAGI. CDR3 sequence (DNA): TGTGCCAGCAGCAGACCGGGACAGAACTTCTACGAGCAGTACTTC. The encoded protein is CASSRPGQNFYEQYF.

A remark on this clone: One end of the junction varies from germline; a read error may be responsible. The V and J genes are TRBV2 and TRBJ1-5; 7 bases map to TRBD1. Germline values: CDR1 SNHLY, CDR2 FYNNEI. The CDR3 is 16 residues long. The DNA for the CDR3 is TGTGCCAGCAGCGAAGTACAGGGGTATAGCAATCAGCCCCAGCATTTT. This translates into CASSEVQGYSNQPQHF.

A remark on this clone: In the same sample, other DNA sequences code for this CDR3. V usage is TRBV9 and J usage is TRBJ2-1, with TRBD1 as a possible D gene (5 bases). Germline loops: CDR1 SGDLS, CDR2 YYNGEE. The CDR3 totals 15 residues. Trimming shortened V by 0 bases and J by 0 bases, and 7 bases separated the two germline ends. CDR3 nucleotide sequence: TGTGCCAGCAGCGTAGGGGGCGGCTCCTACAATGAGCAGTTCTTC. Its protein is CASSVGGGSYNEQFF. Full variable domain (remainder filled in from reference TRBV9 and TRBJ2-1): DSGVTQTPKHLITATGQRVTLRCSPRSGDLSVYWYQQSLDQGLQFLIQYYNGEERAKGNILERFSAQQFPDLHSELNLSSLELGDSALYFCASSVGGGSYNEQFFGPGTRLTVL.

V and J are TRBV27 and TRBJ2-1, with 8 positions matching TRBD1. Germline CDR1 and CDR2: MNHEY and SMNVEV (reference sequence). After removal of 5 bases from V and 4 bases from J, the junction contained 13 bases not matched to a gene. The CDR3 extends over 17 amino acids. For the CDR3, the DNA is TGTGCCAGCAGTGCCGCCTTCGGACAGGGACTTTACAATGAGCAGTTCTTC. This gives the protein CASSAAFGQGLYNEQFF.

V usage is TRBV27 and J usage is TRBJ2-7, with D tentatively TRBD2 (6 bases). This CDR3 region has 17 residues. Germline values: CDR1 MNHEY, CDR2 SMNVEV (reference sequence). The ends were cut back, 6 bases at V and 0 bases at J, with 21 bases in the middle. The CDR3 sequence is CASREGGMVSLSYEQYF. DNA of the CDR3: TGTGCCAGCAGAGAGGGAGGTATGGTCTCCCTCTCCTACGAGCAGTACTTC.

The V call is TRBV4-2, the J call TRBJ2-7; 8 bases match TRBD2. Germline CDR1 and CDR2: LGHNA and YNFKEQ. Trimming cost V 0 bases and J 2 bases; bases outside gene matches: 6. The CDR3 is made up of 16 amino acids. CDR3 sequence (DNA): TGTGCCAGCAGCCAAGATCTAACTAGCGGACCCTACGAGCAGTACTTC. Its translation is CASSQDLTSGPYEQYF.

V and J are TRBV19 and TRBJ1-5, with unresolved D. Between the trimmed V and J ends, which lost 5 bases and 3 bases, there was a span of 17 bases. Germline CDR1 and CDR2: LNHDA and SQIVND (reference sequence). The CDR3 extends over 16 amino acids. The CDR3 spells CASSLFGAITNQPQHF. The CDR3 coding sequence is TGTGCCAGTAGTCTTTTTGGTGCGATTACCAATCAGCCCCAGCATTTT.

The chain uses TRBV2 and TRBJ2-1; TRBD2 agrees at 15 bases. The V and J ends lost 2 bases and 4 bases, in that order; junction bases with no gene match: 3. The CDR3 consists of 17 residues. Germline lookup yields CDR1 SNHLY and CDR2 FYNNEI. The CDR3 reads CASSESGTSGGYNEQFF. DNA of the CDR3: TGTGCCAGCAGTGAATCGGGGACTAGCGGGGGGTACAATGAGCAGTTCTTC.

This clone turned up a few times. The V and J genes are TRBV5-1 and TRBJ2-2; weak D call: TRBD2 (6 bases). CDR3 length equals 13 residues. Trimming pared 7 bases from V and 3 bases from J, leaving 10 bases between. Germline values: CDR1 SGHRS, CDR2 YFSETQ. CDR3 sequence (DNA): TGCGCCAGCCGGGACTCAGACACCGGGGAGCTGTTTTTT. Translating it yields CASRDSDTGELFF.

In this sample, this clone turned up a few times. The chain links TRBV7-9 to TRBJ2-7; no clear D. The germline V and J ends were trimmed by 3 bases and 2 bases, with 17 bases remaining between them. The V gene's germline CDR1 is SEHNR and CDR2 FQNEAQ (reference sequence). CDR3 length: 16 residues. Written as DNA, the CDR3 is TGTGCCAGCAGCTTGTGGGTGGGCCAGATTCCCTACGAGCAGTACTTC. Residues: CASSLWVGQIPYEQYF.

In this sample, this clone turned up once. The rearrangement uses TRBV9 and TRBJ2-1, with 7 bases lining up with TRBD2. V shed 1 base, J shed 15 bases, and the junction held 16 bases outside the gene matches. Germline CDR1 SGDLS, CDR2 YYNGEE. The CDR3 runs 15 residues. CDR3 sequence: CASSVLSSGLGYLFF. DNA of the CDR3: TGTGCCAGCAGCGTATTATCTAGCGGTCTAGGGTATCTGTTCTTC.

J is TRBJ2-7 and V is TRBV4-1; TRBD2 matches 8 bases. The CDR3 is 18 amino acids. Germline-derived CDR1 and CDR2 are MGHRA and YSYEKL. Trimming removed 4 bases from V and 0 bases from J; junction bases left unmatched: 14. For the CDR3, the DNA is TGCGCCAGCAGCCGCAGTAGCGGGAAGGTTTCGGGCTCCTACGAGCAGTACTTC. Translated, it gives CASSRSSGKVSGSYEQYF.

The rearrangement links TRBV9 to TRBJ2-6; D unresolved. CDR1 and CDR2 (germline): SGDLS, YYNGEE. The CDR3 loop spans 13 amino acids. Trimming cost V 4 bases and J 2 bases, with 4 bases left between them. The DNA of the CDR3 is TGTGCCAGCAGCCTCCCTGGGGCCAACGTCCTGACTTTC. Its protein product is CASSLPGANVLTF.

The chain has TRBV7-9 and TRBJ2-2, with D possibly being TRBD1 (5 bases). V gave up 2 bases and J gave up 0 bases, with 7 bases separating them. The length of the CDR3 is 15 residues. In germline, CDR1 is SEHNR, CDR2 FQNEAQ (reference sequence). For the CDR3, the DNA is TGTGCCAGCAGCTTATCACAGGCGAACACCGGGGAGCTGTTTTTT. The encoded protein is CASSLSQANTGELFF.

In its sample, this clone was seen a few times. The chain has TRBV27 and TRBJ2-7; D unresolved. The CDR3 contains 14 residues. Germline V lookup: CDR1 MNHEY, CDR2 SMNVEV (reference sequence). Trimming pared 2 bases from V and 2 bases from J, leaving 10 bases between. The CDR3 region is CASSLLGPTYEQYF. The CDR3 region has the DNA TGTGCCAGCAGTTTACTGGGCCCGACCTACGAGCAGTACTTC.

The CDR3 reads CASSQGQEPYSYEQYF. The CDR3 DNA follows: TGTGCCAGCAGCCAAGGACAGGAGCCTTACTCCTACGAGCAGTACTTC. The rearrangement links TRBV5-4 to TRBJ2-7, with 7 bases aligning to TRBD1. The V and J ends lost 4 bases and 0 bases, in that order; junction bases with no gene match: 10. This CDR3 region has 16 residues. Germline assignment: CDR1 SGHNT and CDR2 YYREEE (reference sequence).